These 2 T cell receptor beta chains share one sample of origin, sequenced in a study of T cells after yellow fever vaccination. TCRdb re-called the 5' RACE reads with MiXCR, one entry per CDR3 protein. The sample shows approximately 550,000 distinct CDR3 sequences, roughly 12% of them seen only once. The input for sequencing was PBMCs, taken on the day of the yellow fever booster vaccination. These receptors were taken from a man aged 30-40 years who received the YFV17D yellow fever vaccine.

J is TRBJ2-3 and V is TRBV5-1, with 12 nucleotides matching TRBD2. With V trimmed by 0 bases and J by 6 bases, 5 bases remained unmatched. Looked up from germline, CDR1 is SGHRS and CDR2 is YFSETQ. This CDR3 spans 16 amino acids. The CDR3 DNA reads TGCGCCAGCAGCTTGGGGACTAGCGGGATGGCGGATACGCAGTATTTT. Translating gives CASSLGTSGMADTQYF.

This sequence joins TRBV20-1 and TRBJ2-7; D not certain. V lost 4 bases, J lost 4 bases, and 5 bases lay in between. CDR3 length: 10 residues. CDR1 and CDR2 (germline): DFQATT, SNEGSKA (reference sequence). CDR3 coding DNA: TGCAGTGCTAAATTGTACGAGCAGTACTTC. Amino acids: CSAKLYEQYF.